The source of this T cell receptor (beta chain) is a study of T cell clonotyping in hematopoietic cell transplantation. General study findings and limits: Few recipient clonotypes overlapped donors; over 95% were de novo at given depth.

V shed 3 bases and J shed 0 bases, with 8 bases lying between them. CDR3 length: 14 amino acids. Germline lookup yields CDR1 MNHNS and CDR2 SASEGT. Concerning this clone itself: Its antigen is still unknown.

Time point meaning: recipient sample about 28 days before transplant, after cytoreduction. Sequencing used immunoSEQ multiplex PCR; TCRdb keeps in-frame clones, though not all of them. The repertoire consists of 7,000 to 9,500 clones, with 88% occurring once and the leading ten covering 6% to 8.5%. Sequences were derived from peripheral blood mononuclear cells, sampled before stem cell transplant. The rearrangement links TRBV6-1 to TRBJ1-1; D gene unclear. This receptor was identified in a man in his 60s with acute myeloid leukemia. Some clones in this sample may be carry-over from other donors' samples. CDR3 sequence: CASSDPPVNTEAFF. CDR3 nucleotides: TGTGCCAGCAGTGACCCCCCGGTGAACACTGAAGCTTTCTTT.